The table lists the clone carrying this TCR beta chain with a count of one. For every sample, 100,000 or so TCR templates were assayed. TCRdb's copy holds only in-frame clones and misses some; the assay was immunoSEQ multiplex PCR. Here the sample spans approximately 82,000 clones, roughly 90% being singletons. These data originate in a study of siplizumab effects on memory and regulatory T cells. The source is a human donor in good health. Source material: Tregs sorted from blood.

CDR3 DNA sequence: TGCGCCAGCAGCTTGGACGGGGATGAGCAGTTCTTC. Translating it yields CASSLDGDEQFF. The V call is TRBV5-1, the J call TRBJ2-1; D possibly corresponds to TRBD2 (5 bases). CDR1 and CDR2 from the germline V gene are SGHRS and YFSETQ. The CDR3 has 12 residues. Trimming shortened V by 0 bases and J by 8 bases, and 6 bases separated the two germline ends.